Following are 4 T cell receptor beta chains from one sample sequenced in a study of OX40 agonist ivuxolimab in advanced cancers. Sequencing used immunoSEQ multiplex PCR; TCRdb keeps in-frame clones, though not all of them. The sample yields about 44,000 clones, around 85% seen once. Sequencing used CD4+ or CD8+ T cells sorted from blood, obtained in a trial of the OX40 agonist ivuxolimab. The receptors were gathered from an adult with an advanced solid tumor such as melanoma, head and neck, liver or kidney cancer.

This rearrangement joins TRBV28 to TRBJ2-7, with D unclear. The V gene lost 5 bases and the J gene lost 1 base, with 6 bases spanning the gap. Germline-derived CDR1 and CDR2 are MDHEN and SYDVKM. CDR3 length: 12 amino acids. In DNA form, the CDR3 reads TGTGCCAGCAGTCTTCTATCCTACGAGCAGTACTTC. It translates to CASSLLSYEQYF.

The chain links TRBV6-5 to TRBJ2-1; TRBD1 matches at 7 bases. This CDR3 is built from 13 residues. The ends lost 5 bases at V and 5 bases at J; junction bases unmatched: 3. The germline V gene has CDR1 MNHEY and CDR2 SVGAGI. The CDR3 protein is CASSRQGDNEQFF. The DNA for the CDR3 is TGTGCCAGCAGTCGACAGGGCGACAATGAGCAGTTCTTC.

This rearrangement joins TRBV4-1 to TRBJ2-3, with 8 bases aligning to TRBD2. This CDR3 has 13 residues. Trimming removed 4 bases from V and 7 bases from J; junction bases left unmatched: 4. Germline V gives CDR1 MGHRA, CDR2 YSYEKL. CDR3 residues: CASSPTSENTQYF. DNA of the CDR3: TGCGCCAGCAGCCCGACTAGCGAAAATACGCAGTATTTT.

V and J are TRBV6-6 and TRBJ1-2, with D possibly being TRBD1 (5 bases). With 2 bases removed from V and 8 bases from J, the gap between germline ends came to 12 bases. Germline V CDR1 and CDR2: MNHNY, SVGAGI (reference sequence). CDR3 size: 13 residues. The CDR3 DNA is TGTGCCAGCAGTTACGCCGACAGACCAGGCTACACCTTC. This sequence encodes CASSYADRPGYTF.